Described below is a single TCR beta chain sequence and its context. This record belongs to a study of blood T cell repertoires in COVID-19. The length of the CDR3 is 15 residues. V dropped 3 bases and J dropped 4; count of bases not matched to a gene: 6. CDR1 is KGHDR and CDR2 is SFDVKD in the germline V gene. Clinical history as reported by participants underpinned cohort assignment. The data were produced by immunoSEQ multiplex PCR, yet TCRdb's version contains in-frame clones alone and is incomplete. Altogether fewer than 250,000 clones are present, around 82% being singletons, with the ten largest covering 3.6%.

Sample: PBMCs or T cells enriched from blood (not recorded which). The chain employs TRBV24-1 and TRBJ1-2; 8 bases map to TRBD1. The source of this sequence is a woman in her forties who had been exposed to COVID-19. CDR3 sequence (DNA): TGTGCCACCAGTGATGCCTCGGGACAGGTCTATGGCTACACCTTC. It specifies CATSDASGQVYGYTF.